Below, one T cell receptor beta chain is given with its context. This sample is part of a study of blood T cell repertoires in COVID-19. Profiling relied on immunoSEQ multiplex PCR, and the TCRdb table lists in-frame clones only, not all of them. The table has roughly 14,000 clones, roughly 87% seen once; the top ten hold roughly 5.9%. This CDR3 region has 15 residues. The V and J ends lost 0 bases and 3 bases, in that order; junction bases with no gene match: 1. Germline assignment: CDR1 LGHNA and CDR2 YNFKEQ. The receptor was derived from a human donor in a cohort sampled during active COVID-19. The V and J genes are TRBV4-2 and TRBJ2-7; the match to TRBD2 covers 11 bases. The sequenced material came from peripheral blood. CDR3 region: CASSQDTSGSYEQYF. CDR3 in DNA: TGTGCCAGCAGCCAAGATACTAGCGGGAGCTACGAGCAGTACTTC.